These T cell receptor beta chains were read from a single sample in a study of regulatory T cells in long-lasting Graves disease. TCRdb re-called the multiplex PCR reads through MiXCR, storing one row per CDR3 protein. The table records 200,000 to 250,000 distinct CDR3 sequences, less than 20% of them present only once. A further study also used this sample, focusing on T cells in Graves' hyperthyroidism and ophthalmopathy.

The input for sequencing was peripheral blood mononuclear cells (PBMCs), taken at new diagnosis, from a patient treated with antithyroid drugs. These TCRs come from a woman aged 25 to 39 with Graves disease. CDR3s include the opening cysteine and the closing phenylalanine or tryptophan.

TRBV30 | CAWSPATKTQYF
TRBV29-1 | CSVAGVPTDTQYF
TRBV6-2/TRBV6-3 | CASSEVAWGYTF
TRBV10-3 | CTISEFLLALPSSYNEQFF
TRBV30 | CAWEQQNYGYTF
TRBV9 | CASSVVRRGDISNQPQHF
TRBV6-1 | CASTLKASYNEQFF
TRBV5-1 | CASSDNVVAGKGDTQYF
TRBV5-6 | CASSLVGPGSYGYTF
TRBV20-1 | CSARDQRSSNEKLFF
TRBV18 | CASSLTGTGLNTEAFF
TRBV11-2 | CASSSPRQGLRSGANVLTF
TRBV11-2 | CASSLDIVFRETYEQYF
TRBV29-1 | CSVDSRGTGGLGNTIYF
TRBV2 | CASRENSGRGAGELFF
TRBV27 | CASSLGTTRNEQFF
TRBV18 | CASSRGETYEQYF
TRBV7-9 | CASGRGGNSPLHF
TRBV7-3 | CASSISGTGSEQYF
TRBV6-4 | CAIGILAGGDNEQFF
TRBV10-1 | CASAGSFSGYTF
TRBV12-5 | CASGSGGNQETQYF
TRBV20-1 | CSARKEGGGTEAFF
TRBV28 | CASSLIRGFNNEQFF
TRBV5-1 | CASSDYAGGIGTNEKLFF
TRBV10-1 | CASSEAKSGGTGELFF
TRBV12-3/TRBV12-4 | CASTTAQVGREGAFF
TRBV28 | CASSSPGQSRYNEQFF
TRBV12-3/TRBV12-4 | CASSEGGKELFF
TRBV2 | CASLVTSGGGREQFF
TRBV28 | CASSLSQEGLIYGYTF
TRBV10-3 | CAISESWNTEAFF
TRBV20-1 | CSASQTGDRGVTEAFF
TRBV7-2 | CASSLFGRAWNTEAFF
TRBV28 | CASSLMGKNSPLHF
TRBV28 | CASSLPKNQPQHF
TRBV20-1 | CSARDVGLAFYEQYF
TRBV2 | CASRKGSREQFF
TRBV6-2/TRBV6-3 | CASSYTPGPYEQYF
TRBV19 | CASKSGRVPYNEQFF